This T cell receptor beta chain was retrieved from a study of shared clonotypes between healthy human individuals. Study-level findings and limits: In general, naive subsets displayed greater estimated richness than memory subsets did. Some clonotypes were shared by all four sorted-subset donors, while others were not shared. The non-shared ones had lower generation probabilities than the shared ones.

Naive CD45RA+ and memory CD45RA-negative subsets were split from CD4+ cells. Profiled with immunoSEQ multiplex PCR; TCRdb holds only in-frame clones, not every one. Here the sample spans a few million clones, around 93% being singletons. This CDR3 comprises 17 residues. Germline assignment: CDR1 MDHEN and CDR2 SYDVKM. V dropped 6 bases and J dropped 4 bases, with 19 bases sitting between them. This clone was observed once. Its antigen is unknown. The material sequenced was naive CD4+ T cells from PBMCs. Documented subset: CD45RA+ positively selected. The TCR was taken from a man between 18 and 35 years old in good health. Some clones in this sample may be carry-over from other donors' samples. This chain connects TRBV28 to TRBJ2-6; the D call may be TRBD1 or TRBD2 (6 bases each). The CDR3 nucleotides are TGTGCCAGCAGGGAGACCCGGGGGCGAGCCGGGGCCAACGTCCTGACTTTC. This sequence encodes CASRETRGRAGANVLTF.